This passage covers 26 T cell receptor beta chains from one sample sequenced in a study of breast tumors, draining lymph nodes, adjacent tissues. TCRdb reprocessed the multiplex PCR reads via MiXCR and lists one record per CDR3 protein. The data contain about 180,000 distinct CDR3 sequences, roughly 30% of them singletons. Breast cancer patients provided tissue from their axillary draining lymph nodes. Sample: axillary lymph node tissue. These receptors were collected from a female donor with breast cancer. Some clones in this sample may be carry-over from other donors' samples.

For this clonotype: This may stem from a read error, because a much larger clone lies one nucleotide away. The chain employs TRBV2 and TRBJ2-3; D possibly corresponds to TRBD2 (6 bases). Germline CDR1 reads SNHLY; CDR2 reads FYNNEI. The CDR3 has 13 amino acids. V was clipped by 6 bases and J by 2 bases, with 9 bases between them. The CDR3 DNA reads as TGTGCCAGCAGGGGAGGAATCACAGATACGCAGTATTTT. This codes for CASRGGITDTQYF. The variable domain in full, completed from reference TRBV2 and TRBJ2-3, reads EPEVTQTPSHQVTQMGQEVILRCVPISNHLYFYWYRQILGQKVEFLVSFYNNEISEKSEIFDDQFSVERPDGSNFTLKIRSTKLEDSAMYFCASRGGITDTQYFGPGTRLTVL.

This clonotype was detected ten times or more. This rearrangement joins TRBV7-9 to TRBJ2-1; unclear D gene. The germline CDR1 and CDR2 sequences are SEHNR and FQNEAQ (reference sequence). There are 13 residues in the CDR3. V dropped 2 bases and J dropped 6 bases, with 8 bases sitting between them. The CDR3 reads CASSLLTRNEQFF. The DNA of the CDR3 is TGTGCCAGCAGCTTACTTACCCGCAATGAGCAGTTCTTC. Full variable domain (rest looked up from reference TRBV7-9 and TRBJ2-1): DTGVSQNPRHKITKRGQNVTFRCDPISEHNRLYWYRQTLGQGPEFLTYFQNEAQLEKSRLLSDRFSAERPKGSFSTLEIQRTEQGDSAMYLCASSLLTRNEQFFGPGTRLTVL.

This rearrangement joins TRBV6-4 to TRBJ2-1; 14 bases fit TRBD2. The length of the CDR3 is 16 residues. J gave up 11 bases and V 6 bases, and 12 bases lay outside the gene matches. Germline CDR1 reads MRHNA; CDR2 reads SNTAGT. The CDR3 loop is CASRRRPGLAGDKQFF. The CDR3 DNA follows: TGTGCCAGCAGGCGCCGACCGGGACTAGCGGGGGATAAGCAGTTCTTC.

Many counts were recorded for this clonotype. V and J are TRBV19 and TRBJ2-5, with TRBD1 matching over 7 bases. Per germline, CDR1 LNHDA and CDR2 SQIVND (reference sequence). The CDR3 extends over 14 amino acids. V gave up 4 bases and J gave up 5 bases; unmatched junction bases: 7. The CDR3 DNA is TGTGCCAGTAGTAGAGGACAGGCACCGGAGACCCAGTACTTC. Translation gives CASSRGQAPETQYF. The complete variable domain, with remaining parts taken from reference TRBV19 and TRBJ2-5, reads DGGITQSPKYLFRKEGQNVTLSCEQNLNHDAMYWYRQDPGQGLRLIYYSQIVNDFQKGDIAEGYSVSREKKESFPLTVTSAQKNPTAFYLCASSRGQAPETQYFGPGTRLLVL.

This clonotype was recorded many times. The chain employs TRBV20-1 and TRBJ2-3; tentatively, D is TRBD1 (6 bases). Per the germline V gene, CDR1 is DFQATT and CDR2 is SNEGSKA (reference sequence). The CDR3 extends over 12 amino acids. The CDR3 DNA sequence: TGCAGCCTCCCAGGGGTCAGAGATACGCAGTATTTT. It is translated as CSLPGVRDTQYF.

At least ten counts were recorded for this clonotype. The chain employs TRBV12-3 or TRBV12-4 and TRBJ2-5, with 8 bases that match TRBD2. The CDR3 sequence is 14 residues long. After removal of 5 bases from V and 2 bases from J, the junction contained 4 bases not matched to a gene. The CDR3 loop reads CASSRGTSQETQYF. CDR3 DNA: TGTGCCAGCAGTCGAGGGACTAGTCAAGAGACCCAGTACTTC.

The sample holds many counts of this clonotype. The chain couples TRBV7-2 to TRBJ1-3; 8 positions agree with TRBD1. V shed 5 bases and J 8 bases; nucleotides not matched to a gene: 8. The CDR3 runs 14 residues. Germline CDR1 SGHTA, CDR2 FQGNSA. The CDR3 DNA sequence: TGTGCCAGCAGCGTGGACAGGGACGGAGACACCATATATTTT. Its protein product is CASSVDRDGDTIYF.

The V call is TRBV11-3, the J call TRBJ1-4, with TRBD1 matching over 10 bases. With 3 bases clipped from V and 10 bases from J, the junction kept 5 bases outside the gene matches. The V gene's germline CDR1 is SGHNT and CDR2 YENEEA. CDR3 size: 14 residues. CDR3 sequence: CASSLGQGQGKLFF. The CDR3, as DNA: TGTGCCAGCAGCTTGGGACAGGGGCAAGGAAAACTGTTTTTT.

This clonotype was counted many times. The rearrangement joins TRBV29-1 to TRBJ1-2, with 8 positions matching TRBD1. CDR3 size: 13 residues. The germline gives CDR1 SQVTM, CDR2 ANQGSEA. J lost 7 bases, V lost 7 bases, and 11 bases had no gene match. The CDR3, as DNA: TGCAGCGCTCGAGAGGCAGGGGGCCTTGGCTACACCTTC. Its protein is CSAREAGGLGYTF.

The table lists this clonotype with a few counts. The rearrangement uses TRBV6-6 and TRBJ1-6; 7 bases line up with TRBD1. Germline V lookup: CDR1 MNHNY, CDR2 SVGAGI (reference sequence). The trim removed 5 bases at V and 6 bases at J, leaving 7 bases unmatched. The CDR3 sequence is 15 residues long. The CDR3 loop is CASSRSTGSNSPLHF. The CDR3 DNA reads TGTGCCAGCAGTCGCTCGACAGGGAGTAATTCACCCCTCCACTTT.

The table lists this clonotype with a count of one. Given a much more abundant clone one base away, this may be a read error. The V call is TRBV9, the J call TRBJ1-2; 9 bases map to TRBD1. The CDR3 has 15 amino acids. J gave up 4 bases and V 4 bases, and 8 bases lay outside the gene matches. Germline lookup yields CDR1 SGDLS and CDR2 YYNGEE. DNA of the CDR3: TGTGCCAGCAGCTCCCGGGACAGGGCTAGCTATGGCTACACCTTC. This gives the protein CASSSRDRASYGYTF.

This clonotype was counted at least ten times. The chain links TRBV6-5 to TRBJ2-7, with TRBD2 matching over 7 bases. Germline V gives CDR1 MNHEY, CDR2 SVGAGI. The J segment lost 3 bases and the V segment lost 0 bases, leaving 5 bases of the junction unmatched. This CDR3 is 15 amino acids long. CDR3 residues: CASSYSPGGLYEQYF. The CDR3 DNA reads TGTGCCAGCAGTTACTCCCCGGGGGGACTCTACGAGCAGTACTTC.

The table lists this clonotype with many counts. The CDR3 sequence is CASSPNRGGNSPLHF. In DNA, the CDR3 is TGTGCCAGCAGTCCCAACAGGGGCGGGAATTCACCCCTCCACTTT. The chain uses TRBV7-6 and TRBJ1-6, with 7 bases matching TRBD1. V trimming: 6 bases; J trimming: 7 bases; junction bases outside the gene matches: 9. Germline CDR1 is SGHVS and CDR2 is FNYEAQ. There are 15 residues in the CDR3. The variable domain in full, with the rest retrieved from reference TRBV7-6 and TRBJ1-6, is GAGVSQSPRYKVTKRGQDVALRCDPISGHVSLYWYRQALGQGPEFLTYFNYEAQQDKSGLPNDRFSAERPEGSISTLTIQRTEQRDSAMYRCASSPNRGGNSPLHFGNGTRLTVT.

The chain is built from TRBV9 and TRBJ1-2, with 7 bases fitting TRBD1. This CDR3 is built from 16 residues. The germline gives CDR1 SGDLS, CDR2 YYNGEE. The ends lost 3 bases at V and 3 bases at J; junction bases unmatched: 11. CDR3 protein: CASSATTPGQDYGYTF. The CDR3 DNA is TGTGCCAGCAGCGCCACGACACCAGGACAGGACTATGGCTACACCTTC.

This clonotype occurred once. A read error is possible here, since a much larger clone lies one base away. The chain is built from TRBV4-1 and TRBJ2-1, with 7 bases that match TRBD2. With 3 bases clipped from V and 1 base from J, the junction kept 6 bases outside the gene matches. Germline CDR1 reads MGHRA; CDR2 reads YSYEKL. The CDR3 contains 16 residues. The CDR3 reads CASSQGRGGSYNEQFF. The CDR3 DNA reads TGCGCCAGCAGCCAGGGACGGGGAGGGTCCTACAATGAGCAGTTCTTC.

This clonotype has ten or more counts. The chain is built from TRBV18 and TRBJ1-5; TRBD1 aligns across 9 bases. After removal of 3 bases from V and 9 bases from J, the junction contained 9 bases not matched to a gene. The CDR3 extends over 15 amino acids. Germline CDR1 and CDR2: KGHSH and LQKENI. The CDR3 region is CASSPGTGKGRPQHF. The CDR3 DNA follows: TGTGCCAGCTCACCCGGGACAGGGAAGGGTAGGCCCCAGCATTTT.

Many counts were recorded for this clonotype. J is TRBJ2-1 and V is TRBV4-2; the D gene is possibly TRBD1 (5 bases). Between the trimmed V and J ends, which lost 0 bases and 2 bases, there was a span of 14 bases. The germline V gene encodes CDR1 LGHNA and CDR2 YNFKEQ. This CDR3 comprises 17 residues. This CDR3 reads CASSQEDRPSPYNEQFF. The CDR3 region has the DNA TGTGCCAGCAGCCAAGAAGACAGACCCTCTCCCTACAATGAGCAGTTCTTC.

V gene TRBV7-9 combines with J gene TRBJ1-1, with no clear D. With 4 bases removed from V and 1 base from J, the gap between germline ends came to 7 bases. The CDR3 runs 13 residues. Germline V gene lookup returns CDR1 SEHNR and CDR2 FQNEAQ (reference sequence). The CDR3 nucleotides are TGTGCCAGCAGCTCTCAGAAGAACACTGAAGCTTTCTTT. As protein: CASSSQKNTEAFF.

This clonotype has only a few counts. In DNA form, the CDR3 reads TGTGCCAGCCTTCGACGCGGACAGGGGGCGGTCGGCTACACCTTC. Its protein is CASLRRGQGAVGYTF. V usage is TRBV6-1 and J usage is TRBJ1-2; 11 bases map to TRBD1. Losses at the gene ends were 8 bases for V and 8 bases for J; bases not matched to a gene: 13. CDR1 and CDR2 (germline): MNHNS, SASEGT. The CDR3 contains 15 residues.

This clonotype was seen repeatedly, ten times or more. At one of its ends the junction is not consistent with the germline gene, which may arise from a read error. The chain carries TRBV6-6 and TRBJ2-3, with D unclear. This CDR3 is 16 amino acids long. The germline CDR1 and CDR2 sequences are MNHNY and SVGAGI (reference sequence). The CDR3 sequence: CASSHSGLGNTDTQYF. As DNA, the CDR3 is TGTGCCAGCAGTCACTCGGGCCTAGGGAACACAGATACGCAGTATTTT.

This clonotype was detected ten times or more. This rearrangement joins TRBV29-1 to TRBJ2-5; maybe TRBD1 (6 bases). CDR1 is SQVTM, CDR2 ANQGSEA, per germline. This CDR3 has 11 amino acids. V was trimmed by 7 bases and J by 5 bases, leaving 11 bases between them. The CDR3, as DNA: TGCAGCGGTGGACAGTTGGAGACCCAGTACTTC. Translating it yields CSGGQLETQYF.

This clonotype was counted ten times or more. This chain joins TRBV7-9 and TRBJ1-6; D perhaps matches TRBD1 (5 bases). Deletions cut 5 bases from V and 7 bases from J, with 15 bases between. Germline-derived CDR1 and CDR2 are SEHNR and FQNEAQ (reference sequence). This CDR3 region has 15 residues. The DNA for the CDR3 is TGTGCCAGCAGCCAGGCCTTGGAGGGGAATTCACCCCTCCACTTT. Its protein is CASSQALEGNSPLHF.

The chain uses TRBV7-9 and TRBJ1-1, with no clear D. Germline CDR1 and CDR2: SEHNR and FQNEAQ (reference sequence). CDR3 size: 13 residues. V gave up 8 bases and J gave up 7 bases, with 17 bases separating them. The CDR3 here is CASSVVEFGEAFF. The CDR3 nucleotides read TGTGCCAGCTCCGTAGTGGAATTTGGTGAAGCTTTCTTT.

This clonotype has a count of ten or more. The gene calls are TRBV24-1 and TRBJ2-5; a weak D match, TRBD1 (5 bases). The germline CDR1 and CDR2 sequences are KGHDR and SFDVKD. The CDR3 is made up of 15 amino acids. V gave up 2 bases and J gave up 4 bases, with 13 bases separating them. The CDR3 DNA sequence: TGTGCCACCAGTGATTCCGACAGCTCCCCAGAGACCCAGTACTTC. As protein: CATSDSDSSPETQYF.

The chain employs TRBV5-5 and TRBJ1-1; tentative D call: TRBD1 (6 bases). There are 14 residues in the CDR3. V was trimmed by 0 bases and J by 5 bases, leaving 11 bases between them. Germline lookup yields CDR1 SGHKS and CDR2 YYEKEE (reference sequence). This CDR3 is CASSLEGGGTEAFF. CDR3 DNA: TGTGCCAGCAGCTTGGAGGGGGGGGGAACTGAAGCTTTCTTT.

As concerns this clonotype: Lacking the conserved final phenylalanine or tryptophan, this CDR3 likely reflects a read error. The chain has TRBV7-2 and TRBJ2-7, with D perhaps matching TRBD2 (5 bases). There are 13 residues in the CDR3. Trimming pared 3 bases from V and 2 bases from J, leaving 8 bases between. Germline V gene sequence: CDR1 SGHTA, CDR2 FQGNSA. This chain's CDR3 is CASSLEVPYEQYL. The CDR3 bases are TGTGCCAGCAGCTTGGAGGTGCCCTACGAGCAGTACCTC.